The 3 T cell receptor beta chains in this list originate from one sample, sequenced in a study of blood T cell repertoires in COVID-19. Assay: immunoSEQ multiplex PCR; the TCRdb copy retains only in-frame clones and omits some. This table holds about 210,000 clones, around 89% found once. The sequencing input was peripheral blood. The receptors stem from a man aged 70-80 years with acute or convalescent COVID-19.

The CDR3 DNA follows: TGTGCCAGCAGTTTAAGGGGAAAGAGGCAGTATTTT. This encodes CASSLRGKRQYF. V usage is TRBV28 and J usage is TRBJ2-3, with a possible D match to TRBD1 (5 bases). V shed 2 bases and J shed 11 bases, with 11 bases lying between them. The CDR3 loop spans 12 amino acids. Germline-derived CDR1 and CDR2 are MDHEN and SYDVKM.

The chain joins TRBV7-9 to TRBJ2-5; TRBD1 matches 11 bases. V lost 2 bases to trimming and J lost 5 bases; unmatched junction nucleotides: 7. This CDR3 is built from 16 residues. CDR1 and CDR2 from the germline V gene are SEHNR and FQNEAQ (reference sequence). CDR3 DNA sequence: TGTGCCAGCAGCTTAAACGGACAGGGGGCGGGGGAGACCCAGTACTTC. It yields the protein CASSLNGQGAGETQYF.

The chain uses TRBV29-1 and TRBJ2-1; 9 nucleotides agree with TRBD1. CDR3 length: 15 amino acids. Looked up from germline, CDR1 is SQVTM and CDR2 is ANQGSEA. J was trimmed by 8 bases and V by 5 bases; bases with no gene match: 13. CDR3 in amino acids: CSVTEGTGIIDEQFF. Written as DNA, the CDR3 is TGCAGCGTTACCGAGGGGACAGGGATTATCGATGAGCAGTTCTTC.